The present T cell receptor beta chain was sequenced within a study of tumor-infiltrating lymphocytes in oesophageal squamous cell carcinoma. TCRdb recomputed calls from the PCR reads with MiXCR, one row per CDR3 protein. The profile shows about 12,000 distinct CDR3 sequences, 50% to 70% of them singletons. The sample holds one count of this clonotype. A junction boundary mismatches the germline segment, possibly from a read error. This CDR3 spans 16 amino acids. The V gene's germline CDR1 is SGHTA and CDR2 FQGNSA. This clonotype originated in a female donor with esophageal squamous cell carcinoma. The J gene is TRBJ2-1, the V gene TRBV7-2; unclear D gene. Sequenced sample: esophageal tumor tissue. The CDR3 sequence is CASSLARTTSGSPLHF. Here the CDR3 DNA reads TGTGCCAGCAGCTTAGCGAGGACGACGTCTGGGTCACCCCTCCACTTC.